Detailed here is one T cell receptor (beta chain). Its antigen is not identified. This PCR relied on a set of 60 Vbeta primers and 13 Jbeta primers. Measured with immunoSEQ multiplex PCR; TCRdb has only the in-frame clones, and not every one. The top ten clones hold around 3.6% of a sample with 95,000 to 100,000 clones, around 83% of them seen once. Germline lookup yields CDR1 MNHNY and CDR2 SVGAGI (reference sequence). The V gene lost 0 bases and the J gene lost 10 bases, with 7 bases spanning the gap. This CDR3 has 12 residues. The record originates from a study of cytomegalovirus exposure and HLA in healthy donors. Study-level results: A later examination showed that TCR association rates differed by HLA locus, with DRB1 most and HLA-C fewest. Listed as cytomegalovirus-associated were 164 TCR beta chains.

The V call is TRBV6-6, the J call TRBJ2-1; D is unresolved. Sequenced input: PBMCs. The origin of this receptor is a man under 40 in good health and CMV-seronegative. CDR3 residues: CASSYSVSEQFF. The CDR3 DNA follows: TGTGCCAGCAGTTACTCAGTGAGCGAGCAGTTCTTC.